This TCR beta chain was captured in a study of T-cell reconstitution after alpha-beta-depleted transplantation in children. The CDR3 sequence is 16 residues long. V shed 0 bases and J 2 bases; nucleotides not matched to a gene: 2. Germline values: CDR1 SGHTA, CDR2 FQGNSA. The library targeted TCRbeta and was prepared with unique molecular identifiers. MiXCR, run by TCRdb on the PCR reads, gives a single entry per CDR3 protein. This table holds a few hundred thousand distinct CDR3 sequences, about 9.4% found once. The chain couples TRBV7-2 to TRBJ2-3, with TRBD2 matching 10 bases. This receptor was obtained from a human donor who donated a stem cell graft to a child with acute lymphoblastic leukemia. Sequencing used PBMCs from the stem cell graft donor, obtained from the stem cell graft. The CDR3 loop is CASSLATSGITDTQYF. The CDR3 nucleotides read TGTGCCAGCAGCTTAGCCACTAGCGGGATCACAGATACGCAGTATTTT.